One TCR beta chain is described in this entry. The germline gene is not matched at one end of the junction; a read error may be the cause. The individuals used as controls were healthy donors who had been matched for both age and sex. TEMRA cells were FACS-enriched, with CD8+ and CD4+ T cells isolated negatively. An amount of RNA that ranged from roughly 0.5 to 1 ug was reverse transcribed with random hexamers. Amplification of the TCR beta CDR3 was carried out by immunoSEQ multiplex PCR, which spanned a total of 54 Vbeta and 13 Jbeta segments. TCRdb re-called the immunoSEQ multiplex PCR reads through MiXCR, storing one row per CDR3 protein. The table lists about 120,000 distinct CDR3 sequences, over 90% of them singletons. The data were taken from a study of CD8 T cells in Susac syndrome. The origin of this receptor is a human donor in good health. Sequenced material: CD4+ T cells from PBMCs.

CDR3 DNA sequence: TGTGCTAGCAGCTTGTGGAGGGGGCTCGAAGACACTGAAGCTTTCTTT. It yields the protein CASSLWRGLEDTEAFF. The J gene is TRBJ1-1, the V gene TRBV7-7; 7 nucleotides align to TRBD1. Per germline, CDR1 SSHAT and CDR2 FNYEAQ (reference sequence). The CDR3 runs to 16 residues.